The entry below describes one TCR beta chain. The sample comes from a study of CD8+CD57+ T cells in acquired aplastic anemia. Study details: The sorted CD4+ and CD8+ cells yielded an average approximately 3.3 ug of DNA.

It was genomic DNA that served as the template for profiling TCR beta VDJ and CDR3. Via MiXCR, TCRdb re-called the reads, giving one row per CDR3 protein. The sample holds approximately 250,000 distinct CDR3 sequences; 70% to 85% are singletons and the top ten take 42%. Sequencing was done on patients that had shown CD8+CD57+ cell expansion by flow cytometry. All patients had severe acquired aplastic anemia. The germline V gene has CDR1 SGHVS and CDR2 FQNEAQ. The J segment lost 4 bases and the V segment lost 1 base, leaving 9 bases of the junction unmatched. The CDR3 length is 16 residues. Sequenced input: sorted CD4+, CD8+, or CD8+CD57+ T cells (not recorded which) from PBMCs. The TCR sequence derives from a human donor with aplastic anemia. The chain employs TRBV7-8 and TRBJ2-7, with 8 positions matching TRBD2. This CDR3 reads CASSLGGAGGWYEQYF. CDR3 DNA: TGTGCCAGCAGCTTAGGAGGGGCGGGGGGATGGTACGAGCAGTACTTC. Based on the CDR3 plus reference TRBV7-8 and TRBJ2-7, the full variable domain is GAGVSQSPRYKVAKRGQDVALRCDPISGHVSLFWYQQALGQGPEFLTYFQNEAQLDKSGLPSDRFFAERPEGSVSTLKIQRTQQEDSAVYLCASSLGGAGGWYEQYFGPGTRLTVT.